This T cell receptor (beta chain) was sequenced in a study of blood T cell repertoires in COVID-19. Background on the study: COVID-19 samples collected from the United States, Italy and Spain covered acute and convalescent phases. Nucleic acid was either cDNA or gDNA, and it came from T cells, B-cell-depleted T cells, or PBMCs.

Deletions cut 6 bases from V and 1 base from J, with 15 bases between. Germline CDR1 reads SNHLY; CDR2 reads FYNNEI. The CDR3 contains 15 residues. In the study's own analysis: Amplification with reference gene primers provided the estimates of nucleated cell counts. The assay was immunoSEQ multiplex PCR, and TCRdb's table has in-frame clones only and misses some. V and J calls and clone size are copied from that table; D and trimming were computed from the DNA. The sample holds fewer than 250,000 clones, about 88% seen once. The sequence was collected from a woman between 55 and 75 years old with acute or convalescent COVID-19. The rearrangement joins TRBV2 to TRBJ2-5; TRBD2 is a possible D gene (5 bases). Sequenced input: peripheral blood. In DNA form, the CDR3 reads TGTGCCAGCAGGGTGGGTAAGAGCGGCCAAGAGACCCAGTACTTC. Residues: CASRVGKSGQETQYF.